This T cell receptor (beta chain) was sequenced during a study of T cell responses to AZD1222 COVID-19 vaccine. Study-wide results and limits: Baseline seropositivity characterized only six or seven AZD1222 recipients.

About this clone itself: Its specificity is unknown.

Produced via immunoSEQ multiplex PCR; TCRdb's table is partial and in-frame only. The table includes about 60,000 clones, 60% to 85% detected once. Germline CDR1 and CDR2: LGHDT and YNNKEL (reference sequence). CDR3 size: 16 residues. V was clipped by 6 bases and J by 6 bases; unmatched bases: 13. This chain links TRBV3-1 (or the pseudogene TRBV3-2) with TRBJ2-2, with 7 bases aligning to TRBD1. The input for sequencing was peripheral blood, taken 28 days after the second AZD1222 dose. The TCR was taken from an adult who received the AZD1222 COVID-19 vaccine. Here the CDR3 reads CASSLPATGSAGELFF. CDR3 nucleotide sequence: TGTGCCAGCAGTCTCCCTGCGACAGGGAGCGCCGGGGAGCTGTTTTTT.